These 8 T cell receptor beta chains were all obtained from the same sample, sequenced in a study of blood T cell repertoires in COVID-19. Profiled with immunoSEQ multiplex PCR; TCRdb holds only in-frame clones, not every one. The table shows roughly 330,000 clones, with approximately 87% occurring only once. Sequenced sample: PBMCs or T cells enriched from blood (not recorded which). These receptors were taken from a woman younger than 45 who had recovered from COVID-19.

The CDR3 nucleotides read TGTGCCAGCAGCGCCGGCAGGGGTGGAGGAAACACCATATATTTT. This codes for CASSAGRGGGNTIYF. The rearrangement joins TRBV11-2 to TRBJ1-3; tentatively, D is TRBD1 (6 bases). Germline V CDR1 and CDR2: SGHAT, FQNNGV. V was clipped by 5 bases and J by 4 bases, with 15 bases between them. CDR3 length: 15 amino acids.

The CDR3 protein is CATRVGTNEKLFF. The CDR3 nucleotides read TGTGCCACCCGGGTAGGCACTAATGAAAAACTGTTTTTT. V usage is TRBV15 and J usage is TRBJ1-4; unclear D gene. The CDR3 extends over 13 amino acids. Trimming removed 8 bases from V and 2 bases from J, with 9 bases in between. Germline CDR1 LNHNV, CDR2 YYDKDF (reference sequence).

The CDR3 region has the DNA TGTGCCAGCTCACCGTTAGGACAGATGAACACTGAAGCTTTCTTT. Its protein is CASSPLGQMNTEAFF. The rearrangement links TRBV18 to TRBJ1-1; D is perhaps TRBD1 (6 bases). V dropped 3 bases and J dropped 0 bases, with 11 bases sitting between them. Germline V gene sequence: CDR1 KGHSH, CDR2 LQKENI. The CDR3 is 15 residues long.

The CDR3 nucleotides are TGTGCCAGCAGTGTGCAGGACAGGGGGCGCGCCTCTGCCGCTTTCTTT. As protein: CASSVQDRGRASAAFF. The rearrangement uses TRBV6-1 and TRBJ1-1, with 11 bases identical to TRBD1. The germline gives CDR1 MNHNS, CDR2 SASEGT. With V trimmed by 4 bases and J by 11 bases, 15 bases remained unmatched. The CDR3 sequence is 16 residues long.

The rearrangement uses TRBV10-1 and TRBJ1-1, with TRBD1 matching over 8 bases. The length of the CDR3 is 15 residues. The germline gives CDR1 WNHNN, CDR2 SYGVQD (reference sequence). V dropped 5 bases and J dropped 1; count of bases not matched to a gene: 6. DNA of the CDR3: TGCGCCAGCAGTTCTATTACAGGGGGGAACACTGAAGCTTTCTTT. It specifies CASSSITGGNTEAFF.

V is TRBV2 and J is TRBJ2-2; D unclear. Germline V gene lookup returns CDR1 SNHLY and CDR2 FYNNEI. Trimming shortened V by 4 bases and J by 9 bases, and 12 bases separated the two germline ends. The length of the CDR3 is 13 residues. The CDR3 sequence: CASSVPARRELFF. CDR3 DNA sequence: TGTGCCAGCAGTGTTCCGGCGCGGAGGGAGCTGTTTTTT. The variable domain in full, completed from reference TRBV2 and TRBJ2-2, reads EPEVTQTPSHQVTQMGQEVILRCVPISNHLYFYWYRQILGQKVEFLVSFYNNEISEKSEIFDDQFSVERPDGSNFTLKIRSTKLEDSAMYFCASSVPARRELFFGEGSRLTVL.

This clone was seen once. V usage is TRBV4-3 and J usage is TRBJ2-3; 10 bases fit TRBD2. Looked up from germline, CDR1 is LGHNA and CDR2 is YSLEER. The V gene end was trimmed by 4 bases and the J gene end by 1 base; junction bases not matched to a gene: 8. The CDR3 consists of 17 residues. The chain's CDR3 is CASSPLAGGSGTDTQYF. CDR3 DNA sequence: TGCGCCAGCAGCCCTTTAGCGGGGGGCTCGGGCACAGATACGCAGTATTTT.

This chain connects TRBV28 to TRBJ2-1, with 9 bases matching TRBD2. The germline gives CDR1 MDHEN, CDR2 SYDVKM. The V segment lost 6 bases and the J segment 2 bases; nucleotides outside the gene matches: 5. The CDR3 consists of 15 residues. Written as DNA, the CDR3 is TGTGCCAGCAGCCATAGCGGGGGACCCTACAATGAGCAGTTCTTC. Amino acid sequence: CASSHSGGPYNEQFF.